This T cell receptor beta chain was recovered during a study of regulatory T cells in long-lasting Graves disease. Time point given: newly diagnosed GD, antithyroid drugs for less than 3 months. Isolated PBMC RNA provided the starting material for the TCR library. Between the trimmed V and J ends, which lost 5 bases and 2 bases, there was a span of 19 bases. The CDR3 length is 17 residues. Germline V CDR1 and CDR2: MNHEY, SVGEGT. CDR3 regions were amplified by Arm-PCR using iRepertoire HTBI primers to build TCR beta libraries. In TCRdb, the multiplex PCR reads were re-called with MiXCR into one record per CDR3 protein. The sample holds around 400,000 distinct CDR3 sequences, about 15% seen once. These same data were also listed under a study on T cells in Graves' hyperthyroidism and ophthalmopathy.

This receptor was obtained from a woman aged 35 to 49 with Graves disease. The source material was peripheral blood mononuclear cells (PBMCs), sampled at new diagnosis, from a patient treated with antithyroid drugs. The genes are TRBV6-2 or TRBV6-3 and TRBJ1-5; D is possibly TRBD1 (5 bases). The CDR3 region is CASSEAGTGTGNQPQHF. CDR3 coding DNA: TGTGCCAGCAGTGAAGCGGGTACCGGGACGGGCAATCAGCCCCAGCATTTT.